This passage covers 3 T cell receptor beta chains from one sample sequenced in a study of T cells after yellow fever vaccination. TCRdb recomputed calls from the 5' RACE reads with MiXCR, one row per CDR3 protein. The data contain over 250,000 distinct CDR3 sequences, roughly 5.2% of them singletons. This sample comprised CD4+ T cells sorted from PBMCs, obtained on the day of the yellow fever booster vaccination. These receptors were obtained from a man aged 18 to 30 who received the YFV17D yellow fever vaccine.

This clonotype showed up many times. The chain couples TRBV6-5 to TRBJ1-1; a weak D match, TRBD1 (5 bases). Looked up from germline, CDR1 is MNHEY and CDR2 is SVGAGI. This CDR3 region has 12 residues. V was pared by 6 bases and J by 11 bases, with 16 bases between. CDR3 loop: CASSLRGGKAFF. The CDR3 region has the DNA TGTGCCAGCAGCCTACGTGGGGGGAAGGCTTTCTTT.

This chain links TRBV12-3 or TRBV12-4 with TRBJ2-7, with TRBD1 matching over 8 bases. With 5 bases clipped from V and 2 bases from J, the junction kept 8 bases outside the gene matches. The CDR3 is made up of 15 amino acids. In DNA, the CDR3 is TGTGCCAGCAGTATCGGACAGGGTAAAGCCTACGAGCAGTACTTC. Translated: CASSIGQGKAYEQYF.

This clonotype came up a few times. The chain links TRBV20-1 to TRBJ2-3; 9 bases agree with TRBD1. Germline V gives CDR1 DFQATT, CDR2 SNEGSKA (reference sequence). This CDR3 has 13 residues. The junction had 3 bases not matched to a gene; V was cut back by 5 bases and J by 3 bases. The DNA for the CDR3 is TGCAGTGCTCACGGACAGGGGACAGATACGCAGTATTTT. Translation: CSAHGQGTDTQYF.